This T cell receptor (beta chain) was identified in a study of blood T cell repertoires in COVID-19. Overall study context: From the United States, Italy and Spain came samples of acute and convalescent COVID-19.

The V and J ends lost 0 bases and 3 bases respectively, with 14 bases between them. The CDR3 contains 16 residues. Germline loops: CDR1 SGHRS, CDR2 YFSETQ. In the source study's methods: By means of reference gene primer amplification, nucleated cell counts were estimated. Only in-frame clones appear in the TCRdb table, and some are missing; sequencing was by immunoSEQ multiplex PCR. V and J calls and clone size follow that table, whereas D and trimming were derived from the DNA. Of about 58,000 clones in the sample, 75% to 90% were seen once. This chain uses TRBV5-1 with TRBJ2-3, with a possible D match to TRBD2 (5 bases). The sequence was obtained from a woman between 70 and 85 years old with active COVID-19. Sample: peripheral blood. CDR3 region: CASSLVSGSETDTQYF. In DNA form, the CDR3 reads TGCGCCAGCAGCTTGGTTAGTGGGAGTGAGACAGATACGCAGTATTTT.